This TCR beta chain emerged from a study of HIV-infected patients and healthy controls. Each CDR3 protein is one row after TCRdb ran MiXCR on the 5' RACE reads. This table has approximately 67,000 distinct CDR3 sequences, less than 20% appearing once. The receptor comes from a human donor in good health. Sequenced material: CD4+ T cells from blood.

CDR3 coding DNA: TGTGCCACCAGCAGGGGACAGGGGTCTCAGCCCCAGCATTTT. It encodes CATSRGQGSQPQHF. This rearrangement joins TRBV15 to TRBJ1-5; 10 positions match TRBD1. J was trimmed by 6 bases and V by 3 bases; bases with no gene match: 2. The CDR3 has 14 residues. Germline lookup yields CDR1 LNHNV and CDR2 YYDKDF (reference sequence).